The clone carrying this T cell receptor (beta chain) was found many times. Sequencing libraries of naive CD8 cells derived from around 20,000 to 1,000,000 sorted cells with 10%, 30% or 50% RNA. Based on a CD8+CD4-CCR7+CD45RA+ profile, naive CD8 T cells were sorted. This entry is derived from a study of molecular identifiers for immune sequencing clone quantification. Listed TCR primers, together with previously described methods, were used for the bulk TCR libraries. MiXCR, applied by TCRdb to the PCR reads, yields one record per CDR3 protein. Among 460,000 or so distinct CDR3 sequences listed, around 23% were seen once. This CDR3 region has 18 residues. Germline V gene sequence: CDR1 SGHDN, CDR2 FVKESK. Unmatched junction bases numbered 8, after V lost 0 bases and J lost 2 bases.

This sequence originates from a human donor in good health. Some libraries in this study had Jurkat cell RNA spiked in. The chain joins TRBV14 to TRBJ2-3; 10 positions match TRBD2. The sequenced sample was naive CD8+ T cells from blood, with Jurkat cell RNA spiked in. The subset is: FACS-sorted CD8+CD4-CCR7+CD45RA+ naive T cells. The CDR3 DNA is TGTGCCAGCAGCCAAGATAGGGCTAGCGGGGGTCCCACAGATACGCAGTATTTT. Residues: CASSQDRASGGPTDTQYF.